These T cell receptor beta chains were read from a single sample in a study of CD8 T cells in ankylosing spondylitis. TCRdb fed the 5' RACE reads into MiXCR, producing one record per CDR3 protein. The sample has under 300,000 distinct CDR3 sequences; 18% are singletons. Sequencing used blood, either unsorted or a sorted T cell fraction (not recorded which). Source of these receptors: a male donor with ankylosing spondylitis or in good health (not recorded which). CDR3s include the opening cysteine and the closing phenylalanine or tryptophan. The order of the fields is CDR3 protein, D gene, J gene, clone size, V gene. The D gene is left open where the match is weak. Clone sizes are given selectively: once, few, many, or a class where the clone is expanded.

cdr3_aa: CASSFRGNSYEQYF; d_call: -; j_call: TRBJ2-7; clone_size: many; v_call: TRBV27
cdr3_aa: CASSLEAVAGELFF; d_call: -; j_call: TRBJ2-2; clone_size: -; v_call: TRBV12-3/TRBV12-4
cdr3_aa: CASSSPDVYEQYF; d_call: -; j_call: TRBJ2-7; clone_size: -; v_call: TRBV12-3/TRBV12-4
cdr3_aa: CASSLIGSGDTQYF; d_call: -; j_call: TRBJ2-3; clone_size: -; v_call: TRBV27
cdr3_aa: CASSQSRSGRNNEQFF; d_call: TRBD2; j_call: TRBJ2-1; clone_size: -; v_call: TRBV16
cdr3_aa: CASSHASGQGYNEQFF; d_call: -; j_call: TRBJ2-1; clone_size: -; v_call: TRBV4-1
cdr3_aa: CSVEENYLGEQYF; d_call: -; j_call: TRBJ2-7; clone_size: many; v_call: TRBV29-1
cdr3_aa: CSARPWGDIGYNEQFF; d_call: -; j_call: TRBJ2-1; clone_size: many; v_call: TRBV20-1
cdr3_aa: CASSLSYSTSGIADTQYF; d_call: TRBD2; j_call: TRBJ2-3; clone_size: few; v_call: TRBV12-3/TRBV12-4
cdr3_aa: CSARDMENPPQNIQYF; d_call: -; j_call: TRBJ2-4; clone_size: few; v_call: TRBV20-1
cdr3_aa: CASSLRRTGYEQYF; d_call: -; j_call: TRBJ2-7; clone_size: many; v_call: TRBV27
cdr3_aa: CSARPFSGETQYF; d_call: -; j_call: TRBJ2-5; clone_size: -; v_call: TRBV20-1
cdr3_aa: CASSQDMGGMDTGELFF; d_call: TRBD2; j_call: TRBJ2-2; clone_size: few; v_call: TRBV4-2
cdr3_aa: CASSQAETGELFF; d_call: -; j_call: TRBJ2-2; clone_size: -; v_call: TRBV4-3
cdr3_aa: CASSMGTSGQSSYEQYF; d_call: TRBD2; j_call: TRBJ2-7; clone_size: many; v_call: TRBV5-1
cdr3_aa: CASSYSNSLKIPTFNNEQFF; d_call: -; j_call: TRBJ2-1; clone_size: few; v_call: TRBV6-2/TRBV6-3
cdr3_aa: CASSLASLGNEQFF; d_call: -; j_call: TRBJ2-1; clone_size: few; v_call: TRBV5-1
cdr3_aa: CASSPYGGGVLNEQFF; d_call: TRBD2; j_call: TRBJ2-1; clone_size: many; v_call: TRBV7-3
cdr3_aa: CASSLGIGTSALGGGGHEQFF; d_call: TRBD2; j_call: TRBJ2-1; clone_size: -; v_call: TRBV11-2
cdr3_aa: CASSESPWGAETQYF; d_call: -; j_call: TRBJ2-5; clone_size: medium-sized; v_call: TRBV6-1
cdr3_aa: CSVEASDYTDTQYF; d_call: -; j_call: TRBJ2-3; clone_size: -; v_call: TRBV29-1
cdr3_aa: CASSPGTTDTQYF; d_call: -; j_call: TRBJ2-3; clone_size: many; v_call: TRBV5-5
cdr3_aa: CASSLNLGSRAGGLSYEQYF; d_call: TRBD2; j_call: TRBJ2-7; clone_size: -; v_call: TRBV11-2
cdr3_aa: CASSERLAGGFYEQFF; d_call: TRBD2; j_call: TRBJ2-1; clone_size: many; v_call: TRBV6-1
cdr3_aa: CASSSLEPRFTDTQYF; d_call: -; j_call: TRBJ2-3; clone_size: -; v_call: TRBV13
cdr3_aa: CASTNPNFLIEQFF; d_call: -; j_call: TRBJ2-1; clone_size: few; v_call: TRBV12-3/TRBV12-4
cdr3_aa: CSVVTGLEQYF; d_call: TRBD1; j_call: TRBJ2-7; clone_size: few; v_call: TRBV29-1